Shown below are 5 T cell receptor beta chains from a single sample sequenced in a study of blood T cell repertoires in COVID-19. The table came from immunoSEQ multiplex PCR; TCRdb's copy has only in-frame clones and leaves some out. The data hold 150,000 to 200,000 clones, with about 91% observed a single time. Material for sequencing was peripheral blood. Receptor source: a woman aged 30 to 39 with acute or convalescent COVID-19.

The chain recombines TRBV4-1 with TRBJ2-4; D is perhaps TRBD1 (5 bases). Germline V gene lookup returns CDR1 MGHRA and CDR2 YSYEKL. Between the trimmed V and J ends, which lost 0 bases and 3 bases, there was a span of 6 bases. The CDR3 is 14 residues long. DNA of the CDR3: TGCGCCAGCAGCCAAGATACAGGCAAAAACATTCAGTACTTC. This sequence encodes CASSQDTGKNIQYF.

J is TRBJ2-7 and V is TRBV14, with D maybe TRBD1 (6 bases). Deletions cut 7 bases from V and 2 bases from J, with 15 bases between. Per germline, CDR1 SGHDN and CDR2 FVKESK. This CDR3 comprises 14 residues. In DNA form, the CDR3 reads TGTGCCAGCAACCAGCTGGGGGCCGCCTACGAGCAGTACTTC. Translation gives CASNQLGAAYEQYF.

In DNA, the CDR3 is TGCGCCAGTCAGGGGGCTTTGGATTCACCCCTCCACTTT. This sequence encodes CASQGALDSPLHF. This rearrangement joins TRBV5-1 to TRBJ1-6; 8 bases are a match to TRBD1. Germline lookup yields CDR1 SGHRS and CDR2 YFSETQ. This CDR3 comprises 13 residues. Trimming took 8 bases from V and 8 from J; bases not matched to a gene: 6.

Here the CDR3 reads CASSVGTSGNDGPNIQYF. Here the CDR3 DNA reads TGTGCCAGCAGTGTGGGGACTAGCGGGAACGATGGACCAAACATTCAGTACTTC. The chain employs TRBV28 and TRBJ2-4; 13 positions match TRBD2. CDR3 size: 18 residues. Germline lookup yields CDR1 MDHEN and CDR2 SYDVKM. V shed 5 bases, J shed 6 bases, and the junction held 13 bases outside the gene matches.

The chain combines TRBV5-1 with TRBJ2-3; D possibly corresponds to TRBD1 (5 bases). The CDR3 length is 14 residues. V gave up 6 bases and J gave up 3 bases, with 14 bases separating them. In germline, CDR1 is SGHRS, CDR2 YFSETQ. In nucleotides, the CDR3 is TGCGCCAGCAATCCTAGTGGGGCAACAGATACGCAGTATTTT. The encoded protein is CASNPSGATDTQYF.